Listed below are T cell receptor beta chains from one sample, sequenced in a study of cytomegalovirus exposure and HLA in healthy donors. Clones were sequenced by immunoSEQ multiplex PCR, and TCRdb holds only the in-frame ones, with some missing. This sample has about 160,000 clones, with roughly 74% found just once. Sequencing input: PBMCs. The receptors originated from a male donor in good health and CMV-seronegative. Each CDR3 is given with its conserved first and last residue. Expanded clones get a size class; other rows say once, few or many, or leave the size out.

cdr3_length	clone_size	v_call	cdr3_aa
16	once	TRBV27	CASSLWAGIFSYEQYF
14	few	TRBV7-2	CASSLGQGVVEQYF
16	few	TRBV4-1	CASSQRWTGRTDTQYF
15	NA	TRBV6-5	CASSYIGHNQETQYF
16	NA	TRBV28	CASSAAGQGVPDTQYF
15	NA	TRBV11-2	CASSDIQGNTGELFF
16	NA	TRBV7-2	CASSLDLAGGPHTQYF
15	NA	TRBV18	CASSPPTSLWNEQFF
17	NA	TRBV5-5	CASSGTGVNPLTGELFF
13	NA	TRBV7-2	CASSFGDFYEQYF
15	few	TRBV30	CAWSHQGVRGQPQHF
14	few	TRBV15	CATSRDRGEETQYF
13	once	TRBV7-9	CSSSSGGSTEAFF
15	NA	TRBV2	CASSTQGASGNTIYF
16	NA	TRBV5-1	CASSKKGTSPTGELFF
16	NA	TRBV4-3	CASSPGLTGDLEKLFF
14	few	TRBV6-1	CASSEALRGSEAFF
14	NA	TRBV18	CASSTGEPPGELFF
12	NA	TRBV5-4	CASSTDRYEQYF
15	NA	TRBV6-6	CASSRLAGMADTQYF
15	NA	TRBV14	CASSRARTLNYGYTF
16	NA	TRBV6-5	CASSYSFLSGANVLTF
11	NA	TRBV20-1	CSALGRQVAFF
12	NA	TRBV7-8	CASSLQSYEQYF
16	once	TRBV18	CASSPPSRNRVETQYF
12	NA	TRBV7-9	CASRPEGTEAFF
16	NA	TRBV7-6	CASSTPREGGANVLTF
14	NA	TRBV11-2	CASSPRSDRARTFF